This T cell receptor (beta chain) stems from a study of cytomegalovirus exposure and HLA in healthy donors (dated by TCRdb to the late 2010s). About the investigation overall: According to an earlier analysis of several hundred of the donors, about 180 million T cells yielded over 100 million unique TCR beta sequences and roughly 280 Gb of sequence data. Approximately 310 gigabases of sequencing data and around 80 million unique TCR sequences made up an early release that covered approximately 700 HLA-typed donors. Of the 300 to 400 genotyped donors, 65% to 90% fell in the genetic ancestry cluster associated with self-reported Caucasian donors. The study aimed to test whether cataloging public T cell receptors could reveal signatures of past pathogen exposure. Using immunosequencing, the study profiled T cell repertoires from 500 to 800 subjects and related those repertoires to cytomegalovirus serostatus. Along with the roughly 700-subject first cohort, a separate validation cohort of 120 different subjects was used. To predict cytomegalovirus infection status, the study combined high-throughput TCR immunosequencing, statistical association of individual TCRs with disease status, and machine learning. A later analysis re-examined previously published TCR beta repertoires from 600 to 700 donors and added high-resolution HLA genotyping to investigate patterns of TCR occurrence. In the later analysis, no new phenotypic data were used to find candidate immune exposures; instead, reliance was placed on TCR beta sequences and their occurrence across donors. An earlier analysis of 500 to 650 of the donors applied high-throughput TCR beta sequencing to assess whether each TCR beta V gene segment acted as functional or pseudogenic. Donor age, sex, ethnicity and CMV serostatus were compiled together with the repertoire data. A later genetic analysis used genome-wide SNP genotypes for about 65% of the roughly 700 donors, treating that subset as a discovery cohort. Every repertoire in the discovery cohort had been generated on one and the same sequencing platform. Both class I and class II loci were covered by HLA typing, at four-digit resolution. Typing coverage varied by locus: roughly 629-630 donors for A, B, C, DRB1 and DQB1; some 520 for DQA1; some 610 for DPA1; 450 to 480 for DPB1. About five DR-DQ haplotypes were handled as single units for association and clustering, since linkage in the cohort was strong. Across some 400 genotyped donors of the cohort, an average of roughly 200,000 unique TCR beta nucleotide sequences per donor were sequenced, and roughly 20% of those sequences were non-productive. Results the study describes overall, beyond this receptor: Most TCR sequences were observed very rarely across donors, whereas some public TCRs were present in many individuals. Broadly in line with IMGT annotations, most TCR beta V segments showed up in productive rearrangements about 87% or about 30% of the time in an earlier analysis of 587 of the donors. Because HLA typing was missing for some donors at each locus, association tests included only the typed subset. In a later genetic analysis, fewer N-insertions in productive TCRs were reported among donors in an Asian-associated ancestry cluster than the roughly 700-donor mean. A later analysis found that most CMV-associated TCR beta chains appeared HLA-restricted, with HLA associations seemingly driven largely by CMV exposure. Specific HLA alleles were associated with roughly 16,000 TCR beta sequences at a false discovery rate of 0.05 in a later analysis. The sequencing pipeline was judged likely to have produced a cluster of highly shared sequence variants as a technical artifact. Because the 87-base-pair reads could not distinguish some IMGT-functional V segments, including TRBV6-2 and TRBV6-3, those segments were excluded. A few of the identified cytomegalovirus-associated TCR beta chains were confirmed in vitro to be specific for cytomegalovirus antigens. In a later analysis, the rate of TCR association differed among HLA loci, with DRB1 alleles having the most associated TCRs and HLA-C alleles having the fewest. Compared with equally common non-associated chains, HLA-associated TCR beta chains in a later analysis were more clonally expanded and had lower generation probabilities. The only immune exposure information available for the cohort was CMV serostatus. The study listed 150 to 200 TCR beta chains as associated with cytomegalovirus. According to the authors, the approach could potentially be generalized to other disease states and immunological phenotypes. The classifier was reported to diagnose cytomegalovirus status with high specificity and sensitivity in both the original cohort and the validation cohort. Because counts were too low, about 15 rarely observed V segments, including chromosome 9 orphons, were left out of the earlier analysis of a few hundred of the donors. An association between a missense DCLRE1C variant and V-gene and J-gene trimming of TCR beta chains was found in a later genetic analysis and replicated in an independent cohort. Sequencing depth was assumed to be roughly uniform across donors in the presence/absence analyses, though that assumption may not hold. The cohort was sequenced for TCR beta chains only, and without alpha or paired-chain data the features that could be detected were limited. A further reported finding was that TCR beta sequences accurately predicted the HLA-A and HLA-B alleles for most subjects in the first cohort. In a later analysis, several top co-occurrence clusters were reported to appear linked to parvovirus B19, influenza, CMV and Epstein-Barr virus. Linkage disequilibrium might explain the correlated functional status among segregating V segments, but an unknown experimental factor could not be ruled out. When HLA alleles, especially DR and DQ, strongly co-occurred, attributing TCR associations to individual alleles was difficult.

Trimming accounts for 3 bases at V and 2 bases at J, while the number of junction bases matched to no gene is 4. In the germline V gene, CDR1 corresponds to MDHEN and CDR2 to SYDVKM. Reading from cysteine to phenylalanine, the CDR3 counts 15 amino acids. Only CDR3 DNA is held: 45 bases, read in frame from base 1. This clone was observed a few times. Its antigen is unknown. Base qualities are not at hand, and no much larger clone is one base apart. The library was produced with the immunoSEQ multiplex PCR assay. For the multiplex PCR, a mixture combining 60 forward primers for TCR Vbeta segments and 13 reverse primers for TCR Jbeta segments was used. A multiplex PCR assay on genomic DNA amplified the CDR3 region of rearranged TCR beta genes. Amplified TCR beta libraries were sequenced as 87-base-pair reads on the Illumina HiSeq System. The authors' analysis ran thus. A later analysis counted approximately 76 million unique TCR beta chains across the 650 to 700 repertoires, and 9.5 million to 11 million of these chains were shared by at least two donors. To remove PCR and sequencing errors, raw reads were error-corrected and collapsed into unique sequences using a nearest-neighbor algorithm that merged closely related sequences. CDR3 sequences were aligned to IMGT reference sequences to assign V, D and J gene segments. For a sequence to be retained, a match of at least six nucleotides to both a V gene segment and a J gene segment was required. Rearrangements were called productive when the CDR3 lacked stop codons and stayed in frame with V and J; all others were non-productive. Following IMGT convention, CDR3 was defined as the stretch from the second conserved V-encoded cysteine up to the conserved J-encoded phenylalanine. The earlier analysis of some 550 of the donors excluded any sequence lacking an unambiguous match to a single V gene segment. In an earlier analysis of approximately 590 of the donors, V segments were called functional above 56.7% productive rearrangements and were called segregating when the between-donor standard deviation exceeded 5%. A statistical classification framework was developed to diagnose cytomegalovirus status using the catalog of TCR beta chain sequences. In a later analysis, V and J genes were assigned by comparing TCR nucleotide sequences against IMGT/GENE-DB human TR gene sequences. The TCRdist pipeline was used in a later analysis to assign CDR3 sequences and most-parsimonious VDJ recombination scenarios. In a later analysis, each TCR beta chain was defined by its CDR3 amino acid sequence together with its V-gene family, and reads without a unique V-gene family were excluded. A later analysis removed 592 highly shared, low-generation-probability nucleotide sequences to deal with suspected cross-contamination and a sequencing artifact. A later analysis calculated a clonal expansion index for each public chain from normalized within-repertoire ranks of inferred template counts. In a later analysis, generation probabilities were computed with a VDJ recombination model fitted to out-of-frame rearrangements, and the resulting probabilities were checked against IGoR. Hypergeometric tests were used in a later analysis to score TCR-TCR, TCR-HLA and TCR-CMV co-occurrence, with a repertoire-size bias correction applied to the TCR pairs. In a later analysis, false discovery rates were estimated by permuting HLA or CMV assignments 20 times. In a later analysis, co-occurring TCRs were grouped using DBSCAN, and TCRdist sequence similarity was added for clustering within HLA-allele-positive subsets. Repertoires with fewer than 30,000 or more than 120,000 public chains were left out of co-occurrence clustering, as were five repertoires with anomalous nucleotide sharing. In TCRdb, the immuneACCESS table is reduced to in-frame sequences with V and J assigned. These tables do not hold every clone; where another copy was compared, an unresolved V gene accounts for under half, and the others remain unexplained. That table supplies the V and J calls and clone size; D and trimming were determined from the DNA. This sample has 100,000 or so clones in its table, and about 74% of those were observed once. The ten largest clones represent 4.5% to 5% of the sample.

The cohort was made up of 666 healthy bone marrow donors. At the time of sampling, all cohort members were nominally healthy, though unrecorded immune exposures were likely present. The donor tested CMV seropositive, placing the donor among the 250 to 350 seropositive members of the cohort. Each donor provided a peripheral blood sample, and peripheral blood mononuclear cells were used for TCR beta sequencing. Genomic DNA extraction from the blood cell samples was performed with the Qiagen DNeasy Blood Extraction Kit. The V and J segments used are TRBV28 and TRBJ2-5, and TRBD1 aligns with 9 junction nucleotides. The source is a woman between 18 and 29 years old in good health and CMV-seropositive. The sequencing input was PBMCs. The DNA is TGTGCCAGCAGTTTGAGGGACAGGGATCAAGAGACCCAGTACTTC. This sequence encodes CASSLRDRDQETQYF. With the rest looked up from the reference TRBV28 and TRBJ2-5 genes rather than sequenced, the full variable domain is DVKVTQSSRYLVKRTGEKVFLECVQDMDHENMFWYRQDPGLGLRLIYFSYDVKMKEKGDIPEGYSVSREKKERFSLILESASTNQTSMYLCASSLRDRDQETQYFGPGTRLLVL.